What follows are 8 T cell receptor beta chains derived from one specimen sequenced in a study of blood T cell repertoires in COVID-19. TCRdb's copy holds only in-frame clones and misses some; the assay was immunoSEQ multiplex PCR. The sample has roughly 130,000 clones; 70% to 85% are singletons. The material sequenced was peripheral blood. Every receptor here comes from a woman aged 50 to 60 with acute or convalescent COVID-19.

The chain employs TRBV13 and TRBJ1-6, with 10 positions matching TRBD1. The CDR3 extends over 14 amino acids. V lost 5 bases to trimming and J lost 7 bases; unmatched junction nucleotides: 2. Germline lookup yields CDR1 PRHDT and CDR2 FYEKMQ (reference sequence). CDR3 nucleotide sequence: TGTGCCAGCAGCCGGGGACAGGGGAATTCACCCCTCCACTTT. Residues: CASSRGQGNSPLHF.

V is TRBV24-1 and J is TRBJ1-4, with D maybe TRBD1 (5 bases). CDR3 size: 17 residues. Germline CDR1 reads KGHDR; CDR2 reads SFDVKD. V was trimmed by 5 bases and J by 4 bases, leaving 19 bases between them. The DNA for the CDR3 is TGTGCCACCAGTGGGTTCGTCGACAGTCTATTTAATGAAAAACTGTTTTTT. This gives the protein CATSGFVDSLFNEKLFF.

This clone was picked up a small number of times. The chain joins TRBV5-4 to TRBJ2-7; 9 positions agree with TRBD1. Germline V gives CDR1 SGHNT, CDR2 YYREEE (reference sequence). V lost 4 bases and J lost 1; bases outside the gene matches: 9. The length of the CDR3 is 16 residues. The CDR3 is CASSRGTGSTSYEQYF. CDR3 bases: TGTGCCAGCAGCCGCGGGACAGGGAGCACTTCCTACGAGCAGTACTTC.

This clone was recorded once. The V call is TRBV19, the J call TRBJ2-3; TRBD2 agrees at 9 bases. CDR3 size: 13 residues. Germline loops: CDR1 LNHDA, CDR2 SQIVND (reference sequence). V was pared by 6 bases and J by 7 bases, with 5 bases of the junction left unmatched. DNA for the CDR3: TGTGCCAGTAGGGTAGCGGGGGAACATACGCAGTATTTT. This sequence encodes CASRVAGEHTQYF. Full variable domain (remainder filled in from reference TRBV19 and TRBJ2-3): DGGITQSPKYLFRKEGQNVTLSCEQNLNHDAMYWYRQDPGQGLRLIYYSQIVNDFQKGDIAEGYSVSREKKESFPLTVTSAQKNPTAFYLCASRVAGEHTQYFGPGTRLTVL.

This clone was detected once. The chain has TRBV4-2 and TRBJ1-2; D gene uncertain. The germline V gene encodes CDR1 LGHNA and CDR2 YNFKEQ. With 1 base removed from V and 4 bases from J, the gap between germline ends came to 10 bases. This CDR3 is built from 14 residues. CDR3: CASSQVGSLYGYTF. CDR3 sequence (DNA): TGTGCCAGCAGCCAAGTCGGTTCCCTCTATGGCTACACCTTC.

This rearrangement joins TRBV4-1 to TRBJ1-5; D is perhaps TRBD1 (6 bases). V was clipped by 3 bases and J by 3 bases, with 12 bases between them. This CDR3 region has 15 residues. CDR1 is MGHRA, CDR2 YSYEKL, per germline. Written as DNA, the CDR3 is TGCGCCAGCAGCCAGTTAACAGGGACCAATCAGCCCCAGCATTTT. Its protein is CASSQLTGTNQPQHF.

V is TRBV5-1 and J is TRBJ2-2; TRBD2 might be the D (6 bases). V was cut by 1 base and J by 6 bases, with 13 bases left in between. This CDR3 is 15 amino acids long. Germline V CDR1 and CDR2: SGHRS, YFSETQ. CDR3 bases: TGCGCCAGCAGCTTGTCACGGGGGTATTCCGGGGAGCTGTTTTTT. It translates to CASSLSRGYSGELFF. The full variable domain, completed using reference TRBV5-1 and TRBJ2-2, is KAGVTQTPRYLIKTRGQQVTLSCSPISGHRSVSWYQQTPGQGLQFLFEYFSETQRNKGNFPGRFSGRQFSNSRSEMNVSTLELGDSALYLCASSLSRGYSGELFFGEGSRLTVL.

This clone was seen only a few times. V gene TRBV6-5 combines with J gene TRBJ1-5; D is perhaps TRBD1 (5 bases). From germline, CDR1 is MNHEY and CDR2 SVGAGI. The V end lost 6 bases, the J end lost 6 bases, and 12 bases lay between the germline ends. There are 13 residues in the CDR3. CDR3 coding DNA: TGTGCCAGCAGGCTCAGGGCTGGTCAGCCCCAGCATTTT. This encodes CASRLRAGQPQHF.